This is a list of T cell receptor beta chains from one sample in a study of blood T cells in healthy people across ages. From the 5' RACE reads, TCRdb called clonotypes with MiXCR, one entry per CDR3 protein. This sample has hundreds of thousands of distinct CDR3 sequences, with roughly 44% found just once. Sequencing input: blood. These receptors were collected from a man in his sixties in good health. The CDR3 runs from the conserved cysteine through the conserved F or W. A D gene is named only where the DNA matches it firmly. Part of the rows lack a size; the others show once, few, many or a class for expanded clones.

>TRBD2|TRBV4-1|.|TRBJ2-3
CASRPLAGVSTDTQYF
TGCGCCAGCAGACCGCTGGCGGGGGTGAGCACAGATACGCAGTATTTT
>.|TRBV11-3|few|TRBJ2-5
CASSPGVRGGYQETQYF
TGTGCCAGCAGCCCAGGGGTCAGGGGGGGATACCAAGAGACCCAGTACTTC
>.|TRBV29-1|.|TRBJ2-7
CSVGGTSYEQYF
TGCAGCGTTGGCGGGACAAGTTACGAGCAGTACTTC
>TRBD1|TRBV5-1|few|TRBJ1-1
CASSVGQGTEAFF
TGCGCCAGCAGCGTAGGACAGGGGACTGAAGCTTTCTTT
>TRBD1|TRBV7-9|.|TRBJ1-6
CASSRDRGTSPLHF
TGTGCCAGCAGCCGCGACAGGGGGACTTCACCCCTCCACTTT
>.|TRBV6-2/TRBV6-3|.|TRBJ1-1
CASIQAGGSTEAFF
TGTGCCAGCATCCAGGCCGGGGGGAGCACTGAAGCTTTCTTT
>.|TRBV20-1|many|TRBJ2-7
CSAQGQRITYEQYF
TGCAGTGCGCAGGGACAACGGATAACCTACGAGCAGTACTTC
>.|TRBV9|.|TRBJ1-2
CASSLTASYNNYGYTF
TGTGCCAGCTCGCTGACAGCTTCCTATAACAACTATGGCTACACCTTC
>TRBD1|TRBV6-1|few|TRBJ2-1
CASSEISGTGLDNEQFF
TGTGCCAGCAGTGAAATATCCGGGACAGGGCTTGACAATGAGCAGTTCTTC
>TRBD1|TRBV4-3|.|TRBJ2-3
CASSQATGDLSTDTQYF
TGCGCCAGCAGCCAGGCGACAGGGGACCTTAGCACAGATACGCAGTATTTT
>.|TRBV12-5|.|TRBJ2-5
CASGPAGEETQYF
TGTGCTAGTGGTCCCGCCGGGGAAGAGACCCAGTACTTC
>TRBD1|TRBV28|.|TRBJ2-3
CASSRTGGGGDTQYF
TGTGCCAGCAGTAGGACAGGGGGCGGGGGAGATACGCAGTATTTT
>.|TRBV6-2/TRBV6-3|.|TRBJ2-7
CASSFSGTRSYEQYF
TGTGCCAGCAGCTTTTCCGGGACAAGATCCTACGAGCAGTACTTC
>TRBD1|TRBV29-1|.|TRBJ1-5
CSAGTGVNQPQHF
TGCAGCGCTGGGACAGGGGTCAATCAGCCCCAGCATTTT
>TRBD2|TRBV7-7|.|TRBJ2-1
CASSLAPWRGGTSGSYNEQFF
TGTGCCAGCAGCTTAGCGCCCTGGCGGGGGGGGACCTCCGGCTCCTACAATGAGCAGTTCTTC
>.|TRBV4-3|.|TRBJ2-7
CASSQFRGSYEQYF
TGCGCCAGCAGCCAATTTCGGGGTTCCTACGAGCAGTACTTC
>.|TRBV6-2/TRBV6-3|.|TRBJ1-6
CASSYEDSRNSPLHF
TGTGCCAGCAGTTACGAGGACAGTCGGAATTCACCCCTCCACTTT
>.|TRBV27|.|TRBJ1-2
CASTPSYRQHYGYTF
TGTGCCAGCACTCCCTCATACCGACAGCACTATGGCTACACCTTC
>.|TRBV11-2|few|TRBJ2-3
CASSRDGPNTQYF
TGTGCCAGCAGCCGAGACGGTCCTAATACGCAGTATTTT
>.|TRBV6-2/TRBV6-3|.|TRBJ1-1
CASSYRQGTTNTEAFF
TGTGCCAGCAGTTACCGGCAGGGGACTACTAACACTGAAGCTTTCTTT
>TRBD2|TRBV7-2|.|TRBJ2-1
CASSLDAGVLNEQFF
TGTGCCAGCAGCTTGGATGCGGGGGTGCTCAATGAGCAGTTCTTC
>.|TRBV11-2|.|TRBJ2-1
CASSPGGGPPFF
TGTGCCAGCAGCCCAGGGGGAGGACCCCCGTTCTTC
>.|TRBV6-5|.|TRBJ2-2
CASSWRSANTGELFF
TGTGCCAGCAGTTGGCGCAGCGCGAACACCGGGGAGCTGTTTTTT
>TRBD1|TRBV20-1|.|TRBJ1-2
CSARPSTGSYGYTF
TGCAGTGCTAGACCGTCGACAGGGAGCTATGGCTACACCTTC
>TRBD1|TRBV7-8|.|TRBJ2-5
CASSLRYATGAEEQYF
TGTGCCAGCAGCTTGAGGTATGCGACAGGGGCGGAGGAGCAGTACTTC
>TRBD2|TRBV5-1|.|TRBJ2-2
CASNDRGGARTGELFF
TGCGCCAGCAACGACCGCGGGGGGGCTCGTACCGGGGAGCTGTTTTTT
>.|TRBV6-6|.|TRBJ2-7
CASSYSREPTDEQYF
TGTGCCAGCAGTTACTCTAGGGAACCTACAGACGAGCAGTACTTC
>.|TRBV4-1|few|TRBJ2-4
CASSQVIDGREAKNIQYF
TGCGCCAGCAGCCAAGTTATTGATGGCAGGGAAGCCAAAAACATTCAGTACTTC
>TRBD1|TRBV4-1|few|TRBJ1-5
CASSQRGAPTGDLNQPQHF
TGCGCCAGCAGCCAAAGGGGAGCCCCGACAGGGGACCTCAATCAGCCCCAGCATTTT
>.|TRBV12-3/TRBV12-4|.|TRBJ2-7
CASSLLGRAYVQYF
TGTGCCAGCAGTTTATTGGGCAGAGCCTACGTGCAGTACTTC
>.|TRBV29-1|.|TRBJ1-1
CSVRDERGWSAFF
TGCAGCGTTCGCGACGAGAGGGGCTGGTCGGCTTTCTTT
>.|TRBV4-1|few|TRBJ2-3
CASSVGTPGDTQYF
TGCGCCAGCAGCGTCGGGACTCCGGGAGATACGCAGTATTTT
>.|TRBV28|few|TRBJ1-2
CASSTRGDGGYGYTF
TGTGCCAGCAGTACGAGAGGGGACGGAGGCTATGGCTACACCTTC
>.|TRBV20-1|.|TRBJ1-1
CGAAGQNTEAFF
TGCGGTGCGGCGGGACAGAACACTGAAGCTTTCTTT
>.|TRBV7-2|.|TRBJ2-5
CASSLARPAAQYF
TGTGCCAGCAGCTTAGCCCGCCCGGCGGCCCAGTACTTC
>.|TRBV5-1|.|TRBJ2-7
CASSLANRADRTYEQYF
TGCGCCAGCAGCTTGGCAAACAGGGCCGACAGGACCTACGAGCAGTACTTC
>.|TRBV7-2|few|TRBJ1-4
CASSLGGQRNEKLFF
TGTGCCAGCAGCTTAGGAGGACAGAGGAATGAAAAACTGTTTTTT
>TRBD2|TRBV5-1|.|TRBJ2-1
CASSLLVAGGPEQFF
TGCGCCAGCAGCTTGTTGGTAGCGGGGGGGCCTGAGCAGTTCTTC
>.|TRBV5-1|few|TRBJ2-7
CASSPRTTSSYEQYF
TGCGCCAGCAGCCCCCGGACAACAAGCTCCTACGAGCAGTACTTC
>.|TRBV6-6|.|TRBJ1-1
CASSYSKGGQRPEAFF
TGTGCCAGCAGTTACTCTAAGGGAGGGCAGAGGCCTGAAGCTTTCTTT
>.|TRBV7-2|.|TRBJ2-3
CASSCIENTQYF
TGTGCCAGCAGCTGTATTGAAAATACGCAGTATTTT
>TRBD1|TRBV28|.|TRBJ2-5
CASSTSGTGQETQYF
TGTGCCAGCAGTACTTCCGGGACAGGTCAAGAGACCCAGTACTTC
>TRBD1|TRBV4-1|.|TRBJ1-6
CASSPVPGQGFVSPLHF
TGCGCCAGCAGCCCCGTCCCGGGACAGGGGTTCGTATCACCCCTCCACTTT
>.|TRBV24-1|few|TRBJ2-3
CATSGPGDTDTQYF
TGTGCCACCAGTGGACCAGGGGACACAGATACGCAGTATTTT
>.|TRBV5-6|.|TRBJ1-5
CASSLWGRVAQPQHF
TGTGCCAGCAGCTTGTGGGGGAGGGTAGCTCAGCCCCAGCATTTT
>TRBD1|TRBV15|few|TRBJ2-7
CATSREGQAPYEQYF
TGTGCCACCAGCAGAGAAGGACAGGCCCCCTACGAGCAGTACTTC
>TRBD2|TRBV10-3|.|TRBJ2-5
CAISDGGQETQYF
TGTGCCATCAGTGACGGGGGGCAAGAGACCCAGTACTTC
>TRBD1|TRBV4-3|.|TRBJ2-7
CASSQEGLPGQGRGEQYF
TGCGCCAGCAGCCAAGAGGGGCTTCCGGGACAGGGGAGAGGCGAGCAGTACTTC
>.|TRBV4-1|.|TRBJ2-7
CASSQDYPGISYEQYF
TGCGCCAGCAGCCAAGATTACCCAGGGATTTCCTACGAGCAGTACTTC
>.|TRBV20-1|few|TRBJ2-5
CSARDETGRETQYF
TGCAGTGCTAGAGATGAAACAGGGAGAGAGACCCAGTACTTC
>TRBD1|TRBV6-2/TRBV6-3|few|TRBJ2-2
CASRLPGQGNTGELFF
TGTGCCAGCAGACTACCGGGACAGGGGAACACCGGGGAGCTGTTTTTT